This T cell receptor (beta chain) is from a study of neurological immune-mediated disorders. V shed 5 bases and J shed 0 bases, with 17 bases lying between them. The CDR3 is made up of 17 amino acids. The germline gives CDR1 SGHTA, CDR2 FQGTGA. With 10-nucleotide random UMIs included, cDNA was synthesized by 5'RACE. From the 5' RACE reads, TCRdb called clonotypes with MiXCR, one entry per CDR3 protein. In the table there are around 20,000 distinct CDR3 sequences, around a quarter of which are singletons. PBMCs stored at -80 C, 2 million in total, were the source of the unsorted libraries. This chain links TRBV7-3 with TRBJ1-3, with a possible D match to TRBD1 (6 bases). The sequenced material came from PBMCs. This clonotype was sampled from a man aged 50 or older with HTLV-1-associated myelopathy (HAM/TSP). This CDR3 reads CASSRGPAGISGNTIYF. The DNA for the CDR3 is TGTGCCAGCAGCCGGGGGCCTGCAGGCATCTCTGGAAACACCATATATTTT.